This T cell receptor (beta chain) derives from a study of PD-L1 blockade in urothelial cancer. Study-wide context: Each blood sample yielded a median of about 140,000 T cells.

The V segment lost 5 bases and the J segment 3 bases; nucleotides outside the gene matches: 8. Per the germline V gene, CDR1 is LNHNV and CDR2 is YYDKDF (reference sequence). The CDR3 length is 15 residues. TCRdb keeps only in-frame clones here, not all; method: immunoSEQ multiplex PCR. Of tens of thousands of clones listed, roughly 87% are singletons. The time point here: pretreatment peripheral blood. The chain recombines TRBV15 with TRBJ2-5; 8 nucleotides match TRBD1. The receptor was isolated from a man in his 70s with urothelial cancer. Material: PBMCs, obtained around atezolizumab (anti-PD-L1) treatment. CDR3 protein: CATSGQGAREETQYF. For the CDR3, the DNA is TGTGCCACCAGCGGCCAGGGGGCCCGAGAAGAGACCCAGTACTTC.